This TCR beta chain was found in a study of T cell changes during pregnancy in multiple sclerosis. The CDR3 has 11 amino acids. Germline V gene sequence: CDR1 LNHDA, CDR2 SQIVND (reference sequence). V lost 10 bases and J 3 bases, leaving 10 bases between the germline ends. Clones were read by immunoSEQ multiplex PCR, and TCRdb kept only the in-frame ones, dropping some. Of tens of thousands of clones in the sample, less than 95% are singletons; the top ten hold 0.86%. Sequencing used peripheral blood, obtained in the second trimester of pregnancy. The V and J genes are TRBV19 and TRBJ2-7; D call uncertain. This TCR was recovered from a female donor with multiple sclerosis, enrolled in a pregnancy study. The CDR3 protein is CATQLGYEQYF. CDR3 sequence (DNA): TGTGCCACCCAACTCGGCTACGAGCAGTACTTC. Full variable domain (rest looked up from reference TRBV19 and TRBJ2-7): DGGITQSPKYLFRKEGQNVTLSCEQNLNHDAMYWYRQDPGQGLRLIYYSQIVNDFQKGDIAEGYSVSREKKESFPLTVTSAQKNPTAFYLCATQLGYEQYFGPGTRLTVT.